Listed below are T cell receptor beta chains from one sample, sequenced in a study of T cell responses to AZD1222 COVID-19 vaccine. Clones were sequenced by immunoSEQ multiplex PCR, and TCRdb holds only the in-frame ones, with some missing. The sample shows about 120,000 clones, around nine tenths of them seen only once. The sample consisted of peripheral blood, taken on day 0 of AZD1222 vaccination. The receptors come from an adult in good health. CDR3s include the opening cysteine and the closing phenylalanine or tryptophan. The D gene is left open where the match is weak. The size field is filled for only some rows; it gives once, few, many or a size class.

v_gene: TRBV5-5
abundance: .
j_gene: TRBJ2-2
d_gene: TRBD1
CDR3aa: CASRPGQTFTGELFF
CDR3nt: TGTGCCAGCCGCCCGGGACAGACCTTCACCGGGGAGCTGTTTTTT

v_gene: TRBV12-3/TRBV12-4
abundance: .
j_gene: TRBJ1-6
d_gene: .
CDR3aa: CASRLRSAPLHF
CDR3nt: TGTGCCAGTCGACTCAGGTCAGCACCCCTCCACTTT

v_gene: TRBV2
abundance: .
j_gene: TRBJ1-1
d_gene: .
CDR3aa: CASTGGAEAFF
CDR3nt: TGTGCCAGCACCGGGGGCGCCGAAGCTTTCTTT

v_gene: TRBV7-7
abundance: once
j_gene: TRBJ2-2
d_gene: TRBD2
CDR3aa: CASSWGTLAGGPHRSNTGELFF
CDR3nt: TGTGCCAGCAGCTGGGGAACGTTAGCGGGGGGACCTCACCGTTCGAACACCGGGGAGCTGTTTTTT

v_gene: TRBV5-1
abundance: .
j_gene: TRBJ1-1
d_gene: .
CDR3aa: CASSRQMNTEAFF
CDR3nt: TGCGCCAGCAGTCGTCAGATGAACACTGAAGCTTTCTTT

v_gene: TRBV6-5
abundance: .
j_gene: TRBJ1-1
d_gene: .
CDR3aa: CASSYSSATQPEAFF
CDR3nt: TGTGCCAGCAGTTATAGTTCGGCGACACAACCTGAAGCTTTCTTT

v_gene: TRBV6-5
abundance: .
j_gene: TRBJ2-7
d_gene: TRBD2
CDR3aa: CASRGLADYEQYF
CDR3nt: TGTGCCAGCAGGGGACTAGCGGACTACGAGCAGTACTTC

v_gene: TRBV7-2
abundance: .
j_gene: TRBJ1-1
d_gene: .
CDR3aa: CASSSYTRTEAFF
CDR3nt: TGTGCCAGCAGCTCCTATACACGGACTGAAGCTTTCTTT

v_gene: TRBV10-3
abundance: .
j_gene: TRBJ2-7
d_gene: TRBD1
CDR3aa: CAISGGDRNSGEQYF
CDR3nt: TGTGCCATCAGTGGGGGGGACAGGAACTCGGGCGAGCAGTACTTC

v_gene: TRBV5-6
abundance: .
j_gene: TRBJ1-2
d_gene: .
CDR3aa: CASSPGGNGYTF
CDR3nt: TGTGCCAGCAGCCCGGGAGGGAATGGCTACACCTTC

v_gene: TRBV6-5
abundance: .
j_gene: TRBJ2-1
d_gene: .
CDR3aa: CASSYGTYNEQFF
CDR3nt: TGTGCCAGCAGTTACGGCACCTACAATGAGCAGTTCTTC

v_gene: TRBV5-1
abundance: .
j_gene: TRBJ1-1
d_gene: TRBD1
CDR3aa: CASSLRPGGVAEAFF
CDR3nt: TGCGCCAGCAGCTTGCGCCCAGGGGGGGTTGCTGAAGCTTTCTTT

v_gene: TRBV6-5
abundance: .
j_gene: TRBJ2-5
d_gene: .
CDR3aa: CASRSRAQETQYF
CDR3nt: TGTGCCAGCAGATCGAGGGCCCAAGAGACCCAGTACTTC

v_gene: TRBV19
abundance: .
j_gene: TRBJ1-5
d_gene: .
CDR3aa: CASSHNWGGQPQHF
CDR3nt: TGTGCCAGTAGTCATAACTGGGGGGGGCAGCCCCAGCATTTT

v_gene: TRBV7-9
abundance: .
j_gene: TRBJ1-2
d_gene: .
CDR3aa: CASSLGGLSRGYTF
CDR3nt: TGTGCCAGCAGCTTAGGGGGTCTTTCGAGGGGCTACACCTTC

v_gene: TRBV27
abundance: .
j_gene: TRBJ2-2
d_gene: .
CDR3aa: CASSLWGASTGELFF
CDR3nt: TGTGCCAGCAGTTTATGGGGGGCGAGCACCGGGGAGCTGTTTTTT

v_gene: TRBV3-1/TRBV3-2
abundance: .
j_gene: TRBJ1-6
d_gene: .
CDR3aa: CASSQDPASPLHF
CDR3nt: TGTGCCAGCAGCCAAGACCCAGCTTCACCCCTCCACTTT

v_gene: TRBV12-3/TRBV12-4
abundance: .
j_gene: TRBJ1-2
d_gene: .
CDR3aa: CASSLRVNYGYTF
CDR3nt: TGTGCCAGCAGTTTACGGGTGAACTATGGCTACACCTTC

v_gene: TRBV6-2/TRBV6-3
abundance: few
j_gene: TRBJ1-1
d_gene: .
CDR3aa: CASSYGGTEAFF
CDR3nt: TGTGCCAGCAGTTACGGGGGCACTGAAGCTTTCTTT

v_gene: TRBV10-1
abundance: .
j_gene: TRBJ1-2
d_gene: .
CDR3aa: CASSATEDYGYTF
CDR3nt: TGCGCCAGCAGTGCTACGGAGGACTATGGCTACACCTTC

v_gene: TRBV19
abundance: .
j_gene: TRBJ2-3
d_gene: .
CDR3aa: CASSLGWGVPTDTQYF
CDR3nt: TGTGCCAGTAGTCTGGGGTGGGGAGTCCCAACAGATACGCAGTATTTT

v_gene: TRBV4-1
abundance: .
j_gene: TRBJ2-1
d_gene: .
CDR3aa: CASSRASNGYNEQFF
CDR3nt: TGCGCCAGCAGCCGGGCTAGCAACGGATACAATGAGCAGTTCTTC

v_gene: TRBV5-1
abundance: few
j_gene: TRBJ2-7
d_gene: TRBD1
CDR3aa: CASSPGQGIYEQYF
CDR3nt: TGCGCCAGCAGCCCGGGACAGGGAATCTACGAGCAGTACTTC

v_gene: TRBV5-1
abundance: once
j_gene: TRBJ2-3
d_gene: TRBD2
CDR3aa: CASSFGRVAGVLTDTQYF
CDR3nt: TGCGCCAGCAGCTTTGGTAGGGTAGCGGGGGTTCTCACAGATACGCAGTATTTT

v_gene: TRBV14
abundance: once
j_gene: TRBJ1-2
d_gene: .
CDR3aa: CASSRPRGPDYGYTF
CDR3nt: TGTGCCAGCAGCCGCCCCCGGGGGCCGGACTATGGCTACACCTTC